The next 29 T cell receptor beta chains were all read from a single sample in a study of blood T cells in healthy people across ages. Through a sample-barcoded 5' primer and a J-beta primer mix, a second PCR was run for about 7 to 12 cycles. MiXCR was run by TCRdb on the 5' RACE reads, yielding one entry per CDR3 protein. Of around 1,000,000 distinct CDR3 sequences listed, roughly two fifths are singletons. The sample comprised blood. These receptors were obtained from a man aged 18 to 29 in good health.

This sequence joins TRBV12-3 or TRBV12-4 and TRBJ2-2; weak D call: TRBD1 (6 bases). The CDR3 spans 16 residues. V was trimmed by 4 bases and J by 6 bases, leaving 18 bases between them. The CDR3 is CASSSLGAGMAGELFF. For the CDR3, the DNA is TGTGCCAGCAGTTCACTGGGGGCAGGCATGGCCGGGGAGCTGTTTTTT.

This clonotype was seen more than once but under ten times. V usage is TRBV4-3 and J usage is TRBJ1-1, with 8 bases fitting TRBD1. The CDR3 extends over 15 amino acids. Germline loops: CDR1 LGHNA, CDR2 YSLEER. J was trimmed by 1 base and V by 4 bases; bases with no gene match: 5. CDR3 bases: TGCGCCAGCAGCCGCATAGACAGGGGGAACACTGAAGCTTTCTTT. This gives the protein CASSRIDRGNTEAFF.

The V call is TRBV9, the J call TRBJ1-2, with 7 bases lining up with TRBD1. The germline gives CDR1 SGDLS, CDR2 YYNGEE. With V trimmed by 7 bases and J by 3 bases, 6 bases remained unmatched. This CDR3 region has 13 residues. CDR3 sequence reads: CASRNRGDYGYTF. The CDR3, as DNA: TGTGCCAGCCGAAACAGGGGAGACTATGGCTACACCTTC.

This clonotype appeared a single time. The chain couples TRBV20-1 to TRBJ2-1; 9 bases match TRBD1. From germline, CDR1 is DFQATT and CDR2 SNEGSKA (reference sequence). V gave up 6 bases and J gave up 4 bases; unmatched junction bases: 7. CDR3 length: 14 residues. CDR3 region: CSANSGQGYNEQFF. CDR3 sequence (DNA): TGCAGTGCCAACTCGGGACAGGGTTACAATGAGCAGTTCTTC.

Note on this clonotype: The CDR3 does not end in the conserved phenylalanine or tryptophan, so this is likely a read error. The chain joins TRBV12-3 or TRBV12-4 to TRBJ1-5, with D possibly being TRBD1 (6 bases). The CDR3 covers 18 residues. Trimming pared 5 bases from V and 4 bases from J, leaving 24 bases between. The CDR3 sequence: CASSPNFWVTGENQPQHC. CDR3 sequence (DNA): TGTGCCAGCAGTCCTAATTTTTGGGTGACAGGAGAAAATCAGCCCCAGCATTGT.

This clonotype came up a few times. The chain is built from TRBV20-1 and TRBJ2-4, with D perhaps being TRBD1 or TRBD2 (5 bases each). This CDR3 spans 13 amino acids. Germline assignment: CDR1 DFQATT and CDR2 SNEGSKA (reference sequence). V lost 3 bases and J 6 bases, leaving 12 bases between the germline ends. This CDR3 is CSARWGMGNIQYF. The CDR3 DNA reads as TGCAGTGCTAGGTGGGGGATGGGAAACATTCAGTACTTC.

The genes are TRBV2 and TRBJ1-5; D may be TRBD1 (5 bases). This CDR3 region has 15 residues. V lost 2 bases and J 2 bases, leaving 10 bases between the germline ends. Germline CDR1 and CDR2: SNHLY and FYNNEI. CDR3 nucleotides: TGTGCCAGCAGTGAATATCCGGGGGGCAATCAGCCCCAGCATTTT. Amino acid sequence: CASSEYPGGNQPQHF.

The J gene is TRBJ1-4, the V gene TRBV30; the match to TRBD1 covers 7 bases. The V gene's germline CDR1 is GTSNPN and CDR2 SVGIG (reference sequence). The CDR3 contains 16 residues. Trimming cost V 0 bases and J 0 bases; bases outside gene matches: 4. The CDR3 loop is CAWSVLRGTTNEKLFF. CDR3 in DNA: TGTGCCTGGAGTGTACTCAGGGGGACAACTAATGAAAAACTGTTTTTT. The whole variable domain, remainder taken from reference TRBV30 and TRBJ1-4, is SQTIHQWPATLVQPVGSPLSLECTVEGTSNPNLYWYRQAAGRGLQLLFYSVGIGQISSEVPQNLSASRPQDRQFILSSKKLLLSDSGFYLCAWSVLRGTTNEKLFFGSGTQLSVL.

This chain uses TRBV20-1 with TRBJ1-2; D is unclear. The CDR3 totals 12 residues. Germline V CDR1 and CDR2: DFQATT, SNEGSKA (reference sequence). Between the trimmed V and J ends, which lost 0 bases and 7 bases, there was a span of 9 bases. The CDR3 here is CSAREQSGGYTF. The CDR3 region has the DNA TGCAGTGCTAGAGAGCAGTCGGGTGGCTACACCTTC.

CDR3 bases: TGCGCCAGCAGCTTGGTGGCACTAGCGTCCTACAATGAGCAGTTCTTC. Its protein is CASSLVALASYNEQFF. The chain is built from TRBV5-1 and TRBJ2-1, with 7 bases lining up with TRBD2. This CDR3 comprises 16 residues. Trimming cost V 0 bases and J 1 base; bases outside gene matches: 4. The V gene's germline CDR1 is SGHRS and CDR2 YFSETQ.

The gene calls are TRBV29-1 and TRBJ1-2, with 8 bases lining up with TRBD1. Looked up from germline, CDR1 is SQVTM and CDR2 is ANQGSEA. This CDR3 region has 12 residues. The V gene end was trimmed by 5 bases and the J gene end by 5 bases; junction bases not matched to a gene: 4. Here the CDR3 DNA reads TGCAGCGTTTGGACAGGGCTTTATGGCTACACCTTC. Translating it yields CSVWTGLYGYTF. Using reference TRBV29-1 and TRBJ1-2 for the parts outside the CDR3, the full variable domain is SAVISQKPSRDICQRGTSLTIQCQVDSQVTMMFWYRQQPGQSLTLIATANQGSEATYESGFVIDKFPISRPNLTFSTLTVSNMSPEDSSIYLCSVWTGLYGYTFGSGTRLTVV.

The CDR3 spells CASSSRDRGFYGYTF. CDR3 in DNA: TGTGCCAGCAGTTCCCGAGACAGGGGCTTCTATGGCTACACCTTC. The genes are TRBV27 and TRBJ1-2; 8 positions agree with TRBD1. V lost 4 bases to trimming and J lost 4 bases; unmatched junction nucleotides: 8. The CDR3 covers 15 residues. Germline lookup yields CDR1 MNHEY and CDR2 SMNVEV (reference sequence).

CDR3 DNA: TGTGCCAGCAGTGCACGGGGGACAGGAAACTATGGCTACACCTTC. Translating it yields CASSARGTGNYGYTF. The J gene is TRBJ1-2, the V gene TRBV27; 8 bases map to TRBD1. The CDR3 spans 15 residues. The V gene's germline CDR1 is MNHEY and CDR2 SMNVEV (reference sequence). V was pared by 5 bases and J by 2 bases, with 7 bases of the junction left unmatched.

Of note for this clonotype: One end of the junction is discordant with germline, which a read error may explain. This chain uses TRBV27 with TRBJ2-4; D may match TRBD1 or TRBD2 (6 bases each). Germline CDR1 is MNHEY and CDR2 is SMNVEV (reference sequence). The CDR3 is made up of 16 amino acids. This CDR3 reads CVSSLRHGGAKNIQYF. DNA of the CDR3: TGTGTCAGCAGTCTCCGCCACGGGGGCGCAAAAAACATTCAGTACTTC.

The table lists this clonotype with a count of one. J is TRBJ2-2 and V is TRBV12-3 or TRBV12-4; no definite D call. V was trimmed by 5 bases and J by 7 bases, leaving 14 bases between them. There are 14 residues in the CDR3. The CDR3 DNA is TGTGCCAGCAGTCCCAGAAATCGACACGGGGAGCTGTTTTTT. Translation gives CASSPRNRHGELFF.

This clonotype came up once. The chain joins TRBV4-3 to TRBJ2-1; D might be TRBD2 (6 bases). V lost 0 bases and J lost 3, with 15 bases in between. CDR3 length: 17 amino acids. Germline CDR1 LGHNA, CDR2 YSLEER. Here the CDR3 reads CASSQDWGTLHYNEQFF. The CDR3 DNA sequence: TGCGCCAGCAGCCAAGATTGGGGGACTCTCCACTACAATGAGCAGTTCTTC.

This clonotype was detected a few times. The genes are TRBV28 and TRBJ2-5; TRBD1 agrees at 7 bases. After removal of 3 bases from V and 4 bases from J, the junction contained 11 bases not matched to a gene. CDR3 size: 16 residues. The V gene's germline CDR1 is MDHEN and CDR2 SYDVKM. CDR3 nucleotide sequence: TGTGCCAGCAGTTTTAGCAGGGGGATTAGAGGAGAGACCCAGTACTTC. Amino acids: CASSFSRGIRGETQYF.

The chain links TRBV2 to TRBJ2-5; 7 bases fit TRBD2. V lost 4 bases, J lost 11 bases, and 16 bases stayed unmatched. CDR1 is SNHLY and CDR2 is FYNNEI in the germline V gene. This CDR3 region has 15 residues. DNA of the CDR3: TGTGCCAGCAGTGCAGGACTAGTATCGGCCAATGAGCAGTACTTC. This sequence encodes CASSAGLVSANEQYF.

This clonotype was counted only a few times. The chain couples TRBV10-3 to TRBJ1-5, with 7 bases lining up with TRBD1. CDR1 and CDR2 (germline): ENHRY, SYGVKD. CDR3 size: 17 residues. J gave up 7 bases and V 6 bases, and 18 bases lay outside the gene matches. CDR3 bases: TGTGCCATCAGCACCAGAAGACAGGGCCCGGGGGGGCAGCCCCAGCATTTT. Translation: CAISTRRQGPGGQPQHF.

The chain carries TRBV12-3 or TRBV12-4 and TRBJ2-5; 8 positions agree with TRBD2. This CDR3 is built from 17 residues. The ends lost 6 bases at V and 7 bases at J; junction bases unmatched: 19. As DNA, the CDR3 is TGTGCCAGCAGCTTCGGTACGGGACTAGGGCCACTAGGGACCCAGTACTTC. Translated: CASSFGTGLGPLGTQYF.

This clonotype showed up just a few times. The chain recombines TRBV7-9 with TRBJ1-4, with D possibly being TRBD1 (6 bases). The germline V gene encodes CDR1 SEHNR and CDR2 FQNEAQ (reference sequence). V lost 2 bases, J lost 6 bases, and 10 bases lay in between. The CDR3 has 14 residues. CDR3 DNA sequence: TGTGCCAGCAGCTTAAAAGGGGGTGATGAAAAACTGTTTTTT. Encoded protein: CASSLKGGDEKLFF.

This chain links TRBV13 with TRBJ1-1; no clear D. Germline assignment: CDR1 PRHDT and CDR2 FYEKMQ (reference sequence). V lost 5 bases and J 4 bases, leaving 14 bases between the germline ends. The CDR3 length is 14 residues. The CDR3: CASSPLGEGTEAFF. CDR3 nucleotide sequence: TGTGCCAGCAGCCCCCTGGGTGAAGGCACTGAAGCTTTCTTT.

The rearrangement joins TRBV4-3 to TRBJ2-5, with 8 bases matching TRBD1. CDR3 length: 17 residues. The trim removed 3 bases at V and 0 bases at J, leaving 9 bases unmatched. Germline V lookup: CDR1 LGHNA, CDR2 YSLEER. The CDR3 here is CASSHDSGGPYQETQYF. In DNA, the CDR3 is TGCGCCAGCAGCCATGATTCAGGGGGCCCATACCAAGAGACCCAGTACTTC.

This clonotype was found a few times. The chain is built from TRBV9 and TRBJ1-6; D gene uncertain. V shed 4 bases and J shed 0 bases, with 11 bases lying between them. The CDR3 is 16 amino acids. Germline lookup yields CDR1 SGDLS and CDR2 YYNGEE. This CDR3 is CASSQSGNSYNSPLHF. CDR3 bases: TGTGCCAGCAGCCAGTCGGGAAACTCCTATAATTCACCCCTCCACTTT.

V usage is TRBV20-1 and J usage is TRBJ1-5; TRBD1 is a possible D gene (5 bases). Germline V gene lookup returns CDR1 DFQATT and CDR2 SNEGSKA (reference sequence). The CDR3 spans 14 residues. The germline V and J ends were trimmed by 2 bases and 2 bases, with 10 bases remaining between them. The CDR3 loop is CSARWRDRNQPQHF. The CDR3 bases are TGCAGTGCTAGATGGCGGGACCGCAATCAGCCCCAGCATTTT.

Many counts were recorded for this clonotype. This rearrangement joins TRBV4-1 to TRBJ1-5; 8 positions agree with TRBD1. This CDR3 spans 16 amino acids. Looked up from germline, CDR1 is MGHRA and CDR2 is YSYEKL. V lost 2 bases, J lost 2 bases, and 5 bases stayed unmatched. CDR3 sequence reads: CASSQTGQGGNQPQHF. The CDR3 coding sequence is TGCGCCAGCAGCCAAACCGGACAGGGTGGCAATCAGCCCCAGCATTTT.

This clonotype was found a few times. V usage is TRBV28 and J usage is TRBJ1-2; 9 nucleotides align to TRBD1. J gave up 5 bases and V 4 bases, and 5 bases lay outside the gene matches. The CDR3 has 14 amino acids. The germline CDR1 and CDR2 sequences are MDHEN and SYDVKM. The CDR3 nucleotides are TGTGCCAGCAGTTCTTCCGGGACAGGGTATGGCTACACCTTC. Protein: CASSSSGTGYGYTF.

The chain is built from TRBV27 and TRBJ1-1; D perhaps matches TRBD1 (5 bases). Looked up from germline, CDR1 is MNHEY and CDR2 is SMNVEV (reference sequence). V dropped 2 bases and J dropped 9 bases, with 13 bases sitting between them. The CDR3 spans 13 residues. The CDR3 is CASSLMTERKAFF. DNA of the CDR3: TGTGCCAGCAGTTTAATGACAGAGAGAAAAGCTTTCTTT.

This chain links TRBV4-3 with TRBJ2-3, with unresolved D. V dropped 0 bases and J dropped 2 bases, with 12 bases sitting between them. The CDR3 is 16 residues long. CDR1 LGHNA and CDR2 YSLEER come from the germline V gene. CDR3 nucleotides: TGCGCCAGCAGCCAAGAGGGTTCGCCCTACACAGATACGCAGTATTTT. As protein: CASSQEGSPYTDTQYF.